This entry concerns a single TCR beta chain. Its antigen remains unidentified. Within one base of it there is no much larger clone, and no base qualities were kept. Libraries were prepared through the immunoSEQ multiplex PCR assay. Entries here come from immuneACCESS through TCRdb and include only in-frame sequences with V and J called. Some clones fail to appear in such tables; in the studies checked, an unresolved V gene covers under half of the shortfall, and the cause of the remainder is unknown. The sample includes roughly 200,000 clones, with roughly nine tenths observed a single time. The ten largest account for 1.8% of the sample. The record originates from a study of control samples from healthy donors and cancer patients (dated by TCRdb to 2019 to 2021). V is cut back by 6 bases and J by 1 base, with 15 bases in the junction unmatched. From a lookup of the germline V gene, CDR1 and CDR2 are MRHNA and SNTAGT. Its CDR3 holds 18 amino acids, cysteine through phenylalanine. Of all the DNA, just the CDR3 is kept, 54 bases in frame from base 1.

The TCR originated in a man aged 25 to 40 in good health. This sequence uses TRBV6-4 and TRBJ2-1; TRBD1 lines up with 7 middle nucleotides. Material for sequencing was blood. For the CDR3, the sequence is CASSENPWGQQSYNEQFF. The nucleotide sequence is TGTGCCAGCAGCGAGAACCCATGGGGACAGCAGTCCTACAATGAGCAGTTCTTC.